This TCR beta chain emerged from a study of blood T cell repertoires in COVID-19. About the study: Samples of COVID-19 (acute and convalescent) were obtained from the United States, Italy and Spain. Sample material is recorded as cDNA or gDNA derived from T cells, B-cell-depleted T cells, or PBMCs.

Assay: immunoSEQ multiplex PCR; the TCRdb copy retains only in-frame clones and omits some. The sample records over 300,000 clones, around 89% being singletons. Germline values: CDR1 SGHRS, CDR2 YFSETQ. This CDR3 is 14 amino acids long. V shed 1 base, J shed 6 bases, and the junction held 4 bases outside the gene matches. The sequencing input was peripheral blood. The sequence was collected from a man in his forties or fifties with acute or convalescent COVID-19. The chain links TRBV5-1 to TRBJ2-7; 10 nucleotides line up with TRBD1. The CDR3 is CASSLWDRGVEQYF. The CDR3 nucleotides read TGCGCCAGCAGCTTGTGGGACAGGGGAGTCGAGCAGTACTTC.